This TCR beta chain is from a study of blood T cell repertoires in COVID-19. Study-level background: Spain, Italy and the United States supplied samples that represented acute and convalescent COVID-19.

CDR1 MNHNY and CDR2 SVGAGI come from the germline V gene (reference sequence). V lost 2 bases and J lost 9; bases outside the gene matches: 4. The CDR3 totals 14 residues. As originally analysed: Using reference gene primer amplification, nucleated cell counts were estimated. Here immunoSEQ multiplex PCR was the method, and the copy in TCRdb shows in-frame clones only, minus some. The V and J calls and clone size are taken from that table; D and trimming were inferred from the DNA. Among about 54,000 clones listed, roughly nine tenths were seen once. The V and J genes are TRBV6-6 and TRBJ2-1; TRBD2 matches at 10 bases. The source of this sequence is a woman aged 55-70 years with active or convalescent COVID-19. The sample comprised peripheral blood. The CDR3 is CASSYGRLAGEQFF. The CDR3 region has the DNA TGTGCCAGCAGTTACGGGCGACTAGCGGGTGAGCAGTTCTTC.